The entry below describes one TCR beta chain. This clone was seen a single time. This receptor's antigen is unknown. Base qualities are missing; no much larger clone stands one base away. The data are from a study of blood T cell repertoires in COVID-19 (TCRdb year 2020). As for the study more broadly: The collaborator samples originated in the United States, Italy and Spain and spanned the acute and convalescent phases of COVID-19. The prospective study material was composed of cDNA or gDNA derived from T cells, B-cell-depleted T cells, or PBMCs. The dataset comprised deeply sampled blood TCRbeta repertoires from subjects exposed to, actively infected with, or recovered from COVID-19. The repertoires were released in a freely available public database meant as a resource for research on the immune response to SARS-CoV-2. Samples were obtained from the ongoing ImmuneRACE study (first 160 participants) and from roughly 1,300 subjects provided by 6 global collaborators. Nearly every sample came with metadata listing a de-identified subject ID, COVID-19 status, age in years and sex. Where HLA class I and class II types were available, the types were taken from metadata supplied by the sample provider, not from assay-based typing.

The immunoSEQ Assay, a bias-controlled multiplex PCR, was used to amplify TCRbeta CDR3 regions from genomic DNA. On the study's bioinformatics: The number of nucleated cells in each sample was estimated by amplification of reference gene primers within the assay. To quantify the absolute abundance of each unique TCRbeta CDR3 rearrangement, sequence reads were collapsed and filtered. Productive Simpson clonality was computed per sample as the square root of Simpson's diversity index over productive rearrangements. TCRdb holds this immuneACCESS table with in-frame rearrangements only. Some clones are missing; in checked studies, unresolved V genes explain under half, and the rest has no known cause. From that table come the V and J calls and clone size; the DNA was used to work out D and trimming. The sample table records hundreds of thousands of clones; roughly nine tenths of these occur just once. Together, the top ten hold less than 7.5% of the sample.

From cysteine to phenylalanine, the CDR3 is 15 amino acids long. Just CDR3 DNA is preserved here, 45 bases in frame from base 1. Trimming at the junction amounts to 5 bases on V and 5 bases on J, and the germline ends lie 18 bases apart. Sequences SGHTA (CDR1) and FQGNSA (CDR2) are obtained from the germline V gene. Broad study findings and their caveats: How much clinical and demographic metadata was included differed by source and by participant, and the metadata was provided uncurated.

A second Seattle source provided samples from volunteer blood donors who had recovered from COVID-19. The collaborating institutions used their own protocols to collect whole blood in K2EDTA tubes. For TCRbeta analysis, collaborators shipped samples as frozen whole blood, isolated PBMCs, or DNA extracted from either of those sample types. The rearranged chain carries TRBV7-2 and TRBJ2-5, and the D gene may be TRBD2, 5 bases matching. Sequencing was done on a sample of peripheral blood. This receptor was obtained from a man in his sixties who had recovered from COVID-19. The nucleotides are TGTGCCAGCAGCAAGACGGCAGAGGGCTTCGAGACCCAGTACTTC. Its coded protein is CASSKTAEGFETQYF.